This entry concerns a single TCR beta chain. One Seattle source followed patients from active infection through their disease course. These data come from a study of blood T cell repertoires in COVID-19. Overall study: COVID-19 samples from acute and convalescent phases originated in the United States, Italy and Spain. PBMCs, B-cell-depleted T cells, or T cells were the source of the cDNA or gDNA that made up the material.

Per the authors' pipeline: For nucleated cells, counts were estimated from reference gene primer amplification. The repertoire was sequenced with immunoSEQ multiplex PCR; TCRdb's copy has only in-frame clones and lacks some. The DNA gave D and trimming, while V, J and clone size come from that table. This table holds more than 200,000 clones, roughly 86% found once. The specimen sequenced was peripheral blood. This TCR derives from an older woman with COVID-19, enrolled during active disease.

The CDR3 DNA reads TGTGCCAGTAGTAGACCGGGACAGGGCCGCTACGAGCAGTACTTC. It translates to CASSRPGQGRYEQYF. The chain couples TRBV19 to TRBJ2-7; TRBD1 agrees at 9 bases. The germline V gene has CDR1 LNHDA and CDR2 SQIVND (reference sequence). The CDR3 is made up of 15 amino acids. Trimming at V came to 4 bases and at J to 3 bases, leaving 7 bases not matched to a gene.